These 10 T cell receptor beta chains were all obtained from the same sample, sequenced in a study of molecular identifiers for immune sequencing clone quantification. One entry per CDR3 protein, called by TCRdb with MiXCR from the PCR reads. Of roughly 630,000 distinct CDR3 sequences listed, approximately 24% are singletons. The sample comprised naive CD8+ T cells from blood, with Jurkat cell RNA spiked in. Indicated subset: FACS-sorted CD8+CD4-CCR7+CD45RA+ naive T cells. All receptors derive from a human donor in good health. Some libraries in this study had Jurkat cell RNA spiked in.

On this clonotype: The junction and the germline gene differ at one end; a read error may be behind it. The chain joins TRBV28 to TRBJ2-1; D remains ambiguous. The germline CDR1 and CDR2 sequences are MDHEN and SYDVKM. The CDR3 sequence is 11 residues long. The DNA for the CDR3 is TGTGCCAGCAGTTTCCGAGTAGAGCAGCTCTTC. This encodes CASSFRVEQLF.

This clonotype was observed at least ten times. V gene TRBV9 combines with J gene TRBJ1-6; D is uncertain. The CDR3 runs 20 residues. Per the germline V gene, CDR1 is SGDLS and CDR2 is YYNGEE. V shed 0 bases and J shed 4 bases, with 23 bases lying between them. The CDR3 sequence is CASSVGVAGIPISYNSPLHF. The DNA of the CDR3 is TGTGCCAGCAGCGTAGGTGTCGCCGGCATTCCGATTTCATATAATTCACCCCTCCACTTT. Variable domain in full (rest from reference TRBV9 and TRBJ1-6): DSGVTQTPKHLITATGQRVTLRCSPRSGDLSVYWYQQSLDQGLQFLIQYYNGEERAKGNILERFSAQQFPDLHSELNLSSLELGDSALYFCASSVGVAGIPISYNSPLHFGNGTRLTVT.

As regards this clonotype: A much larger clone is a single base away; this may be a read error. The J gene is TRBJ2-3, the V gene TRBV27; TRBD1 matches 7 bases. The CDR3 covers 17 residues. The germline V gene encodes CDR1 MNHEY and CDR2 SMNVEV (reference sequence). CDR3 DNA: TGTGTCAGCAGTCTATTCAATACAGGGGCGAATACAGATACGCAGTATTTT. Its translation is CVSSLFNTGANTDTQYF.

The chain has TRBV4-3 and TRBJ2-7, with TRBD1 as a possible D gene (7 bases). Trimming removed 1 base from V and 2 bases from J, with 12 bases in between. The germline V gene has CDR1 LGHNA and CDR2 YSLEER. This CDR3 is built from 15 residues. In DNA, the CDR3 is TGCGCCAGCAGCCAAGCTCAGGGGGAGGCCTACGAGCAGTACTTC. As protein: CASSQAQGEAYEQYF.

The V gene is TRBV9, the J gene TRBJ2-1, with D possibly being TRBD1 (5 bases). The CDR3 consists of 14 residues. The germline V and J ends were trimmed by 0 bases and 2 bases, with 6 bases remaining between them. Germline CDR1 SGDLS, CDR2 YYNGEE. The CDR3 sequence: CASSVAGTYNEQFF. The CDR3 DNA is TGTGCCAGCAGCGTAGCAGGGACCTACAATGAGCAGTTCTTC.

On this clonotype: This clone may be a read error of a much larger clone one base away. The V gene is TRBV30, the J gene TRBJ2-1; D gene ambiguous. The CDR3 contains 14 residues. Germline V gene sequence: CDR1 GTSNPN, CDR2 SVGIG (reference sequence). The CDR3 sequence: CARSTRPGYNEQFF. In DNA form, the CDR3 reads TGTGCCCGGAGTACGAGGCCCGGTTACAATGAGCAGTTCTTC.

The chain is built from TRBV4-1 and TRBJ1-5; maybe TRBD1 (5 bases). CDR3 size: 14 residues. The V end lost 3 bases, the J end lost 7 bases, and 13 bases lay between the germline ends. Germline CDR1 is MGHRA and CDR2 is YSYEKL. The CDR3 bases are TGCGCCAGCAGCCATGGGAGGGACGGGCAGCCCCAGCATTTT. Translation gives CASSHGRDGQPQHF.

This clonotype has only a few counts. The CDR3 loop reads CASGSGSADTQYF. The CDR3 DNA is TGTGCCAGCGGGAGCGGGAGTGCAGATACGCAGTATTTT. This chain connects TRBV28 to TRBJ2-3; 8 nucleotides line up with TRBD2. With V trimmed by 8 bases and J by 4 bases, 5 bases remained unmatched. This CDR3 has 13 amino acids. The germline gives CDR1 MDHEN, CDR2 SYDVKM.

Remarks on this clonotype: A clone one base away is much larger, so this may be a read error. The chain uses TRBV19 and TRBJ2-7; possibly TRBD2 for D (6 bases). Trimming left V 3 bases short and J 5 bases short, with 17 bases between. From germline, CDR1 is LNHDA and CDR2 SQIVND (reference sequence). The length of the CDR3 is 15 residues. CDR3 region: CASSIGSGGTHEQYF. Here the CDR3 DNA reads TGTGCCAGTAGTATTGGTAGCGGAGGGACCCACGAGCAGTACTTC.

Notes on this clonotype: A much larger clone lies a single base off, so this may be a read error. The chain links TRBV2 to TRBJ1-3; D call uncertain. The CDR3 totals 15 residues. The V gene's germline CDR1 is SNHLY and CDR2 FYNNEI. The CDR3 nucleotides are TGTGCCAGCAGCACTACAGCATACTCTGGAGACACCATATATTTT. Protein product: CASSTTAYSGDTIYF.